These T cell receptor beta chains were read from a single sample in a study of blood T cells in healthy people across ages. TCRdb recomputed calls from the 5' RACE reads with MiXCR, one row per CDR3 protein. The top ten clones hold less than 15% of a sample with some 670,000 distinct CDR3 sequences, around 52% of them seen once. The sequencing sample was made of blood. Receptors were obtained from a woman of 80 years or more in good health. CDR3s leave out the opening cysteine and the closing phenylalanine or tryptophan. D genes are given only for firm matches. A clone size is listed for some rows: how often the clone was seen (once, few, many), or a class if it is expanded.

clone size	V gene	J gene	D gene	CDR3 protein
few	TRBV27	TRBJ2-7	TRBD1	ASWGTVPYEQY
.	TRBV20-1	TRBJ2-3	.	SAYTYRVVADTQY
.	TRBV29-1	TRBJ2-5	.	SVETNQETQY
many	TRBV4-1	TRBJ2-1	.	ASSPRGGGYNEQF
many	TRBV12-3/TRBV12-4	TRBJ2-1	TRBD2	ASSLGSSGGTEQF
.	TRBV20-1	TRBJ2-7	.	SAPPRRGHYEQY
.	TRBV7-2	TRBJ2-2	.	ASSPYGNGGLAGELF
.	TRBV27	TRBJ2-3	TRBD2	ASNLGGGPLDTQY
.	TRBV20-1	TRBJ1-2	TRBD1	SATGTGLGSYT
.	TRBV29-1	TRBJ2-1	.	GVEDSGVGARNEQF
.	TRBV5-6	TRBJ2-1	.	ASSLVGKNYNEQF
.	TRBV4-3	TRBJ2-6	.	ASSQDQGTNVLT
.	TRBV9	TRBJ2-1	TRBD1	ASSVAGQGLYNEQF
.	TRBV29-1	.	.	SVVGLEFYEQY
.	TRBV29-1	TRBJ2-1	TRBD1	SVEGQESSYNEQF
.	TRBV20-1	TRBJ2-1	.	SARDRSTPREQF
.	TRBV11-2	TRBJ2-7	TRBD2	ASSLGPRTSFYEQY
.	TRBV2	TRBJ1-6	.	ASGGHGSSYNSPLH
.	TRBV2	TRBJ1-6	.	ASISRNNSPLH
few	TRBV9	TRBJ2-3	.	ASSNPPATDTQY
.	TRBV5-6	TRBJ2-1	.	ASSLGVPGKFWQF
many	TRBV28	TRBJ2-1	.	ASCPPPYNEQF
many	TRBV4-1	TRBJ2-5	TRBD2	ASSQETLAALQETQY